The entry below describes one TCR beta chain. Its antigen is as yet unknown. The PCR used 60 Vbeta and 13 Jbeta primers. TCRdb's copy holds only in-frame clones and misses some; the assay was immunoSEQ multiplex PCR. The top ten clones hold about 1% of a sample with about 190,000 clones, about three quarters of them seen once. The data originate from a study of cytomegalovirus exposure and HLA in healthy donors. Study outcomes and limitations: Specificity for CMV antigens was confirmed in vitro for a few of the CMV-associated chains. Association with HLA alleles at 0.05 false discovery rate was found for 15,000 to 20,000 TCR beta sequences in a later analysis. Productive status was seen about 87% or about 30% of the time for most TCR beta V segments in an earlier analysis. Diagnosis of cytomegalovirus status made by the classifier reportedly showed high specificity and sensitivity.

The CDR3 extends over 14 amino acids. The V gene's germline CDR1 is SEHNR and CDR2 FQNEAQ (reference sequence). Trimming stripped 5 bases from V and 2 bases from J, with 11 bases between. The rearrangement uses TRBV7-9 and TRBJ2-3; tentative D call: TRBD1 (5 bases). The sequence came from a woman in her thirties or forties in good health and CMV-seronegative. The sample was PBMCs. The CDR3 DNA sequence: TGTGCCAGCAGCACTGACAGATTCACAGATACGCAGTATTTT. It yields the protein CASSTDRFTDTQYF.